A selection of T cell receptor beta chains follows, all from one sample in a study of CD8 T cells in Susac syndrome. TCRdb redid the calling of the immunoSEQ multiplex PCR reads with MiXCR, one entry per CDR3 protein. The repertoire has 100,000 or so distinct CDR3 sequences, about 94% of them found once; the top ten carry about 0.29%. The material sequenced was CD4+ T cells from PBMCs. The receptors were sampled from a human donor with Susac syndrome. CDR3s include the opening cysteine and the closing phenylalanine or tryptophan. D genes are given only for firm matches. Expanded clones are given a class, and other clones once, few, many or no size at all.

D gene,J gene,V gene,clone size,CDR3 DNA,CDR3 protein
-,TRBJ1-2,TRBV25-1,-,TGTGCCAGCAGCCGAGCAGTGGGTAACTATGGCTACACCTTC,CASSRAVGNYGYTF
-,TRBJ2-3,TRBV24-1,-,TGTGCCACCAGTGAGCGAGGGGGCACAGATACGCAGTATTTT,CATSERGGTDTQYF
-,TRBJ1-2,TRBV28,-,TGTGCCAGCAAAGACAGGCGCTACTATGGCTACACCTTC,CASKDRRYYGYTF
-,TRBJ1-2,TRBV29-1,once,TGCAGCGCACTCAGGGATGCCTATGGCTACACCTTC,CSALRDAYGYTF
-,TRBJ1-1,TRBV12-3/TRBV12-4,-,TGTGCCAGCAAACCATGGGGGACGGCCGGAATGAACACTGAAGCTTTCTTT,CASKPWGTAGMNTEAFF
-,TRBJ1-1,TRBV6-1,-,TGTGCCAGCAGCCACGTTTGGGGGGGGGACACTGAAGCTTTCTTT,CASSHVWGGDTEAFF
-,TRBJ2-1,TRBV5-1,-,TGCGCCAGCAGCTTGTTGGGGGCCCAATACAATGAGCAGTTCTTC,CASSLLGAQYNEQFF
-,TRBJ2-2,TRBV6-2/TRBV6-3,-,TGTGCCAGTCGTCCGGCAGCGAACACCGGGGAGCTGTTTTTT,CASRPAANTGELFF
-,TRBJ2-3,TRBV30,-,TGTGCCTGGACCGGCCTTTGGAGCACAGATACGCAGTATTTT,CAWTGLWSTDTQYF
-,TRBJ2-3,TRBV20-1,-,TGCAGTGCTAGAGAGTGGCAGGAGAGCACAGATACGCAGTATTTT,CSAREWQESTDTQYF
-,TRBJ1-6,TRBV7-6,few,TGTGCCAGCAGCTTTCGTGATCAGGGAAATTCACCCCTCCACTTT,CASSFRDQGNSPLHF
TRBD2,TRBJ2-3,TRBV30,-,TGTGCCACTAGCGGGGCGCTTGATACGCAGTATTTT,CATSGALDTQYF
-,TRBJ2-1,TRBV12-3/TRBV12-4,-,TGTGCCAGCAGACTATCTTCTGGTTACAATGAGCAGTTCTTC,CASRLSSGYNEQFF
-,TRBJ2-1,TRBV3-1,-,TGTGCCAGCAGCCAAAAGGACTCCTACAATGAGCAGTTCTTC,CASSQKDSYNEQFF
TRBD2,TRBJ2-5,TRBV14,-,TGTGCCAGCAGCCAATCCGGGACTAGCGGGGCGTACCAAGAGACCCAGTACTTC,CASSQSGTSGAYQETQYF
-,TRBJ2-1,TRBV6-5,-,TGTGCCAGCAGTTACAACGACTACAATGAGCAGTTCTTC,CASSYNDYNEQFF